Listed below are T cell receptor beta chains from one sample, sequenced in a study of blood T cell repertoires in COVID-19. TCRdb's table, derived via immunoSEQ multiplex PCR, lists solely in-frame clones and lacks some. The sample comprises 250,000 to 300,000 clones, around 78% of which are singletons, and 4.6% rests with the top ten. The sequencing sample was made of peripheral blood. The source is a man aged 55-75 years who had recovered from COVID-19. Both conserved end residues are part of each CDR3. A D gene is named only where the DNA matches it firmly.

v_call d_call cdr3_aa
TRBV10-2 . CASSGQGWAFF
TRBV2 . CASSWDNSGANVLTF
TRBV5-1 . CASALGGVGEIRANTEAFF
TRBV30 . CAWSAHTQKSEQFF
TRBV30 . CAWSVLRGNYGYTF
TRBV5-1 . CASSLRGVRADTQYF
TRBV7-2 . CASTPGGRSPLHF
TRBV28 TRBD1 CASKSTGGEAFF
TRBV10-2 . CASSYDGGNQPQHF
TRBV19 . CASSLAYEQYF
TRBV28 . CASSHLANQETQYF
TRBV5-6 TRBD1 CASSLTGGRNQPQHF
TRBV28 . CASSLFGGGRMNTEAFF
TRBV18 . CASSPGGNTEAFF
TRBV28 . CASSLRYEQYF
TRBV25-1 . CASSEERTGNTIYF
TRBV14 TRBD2 CASSQVGTSGGYNEQFF
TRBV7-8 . CASSLVGFNYGYTF
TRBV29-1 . CSVVRSGANVLTF
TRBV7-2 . CASSFSTNTGELFF
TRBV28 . CASSFGHAGSYNSPLHF
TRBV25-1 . CASSLTDSTYEQYF
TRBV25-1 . CASSDPTGPVETQYF
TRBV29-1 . CSVENRDYGYTF
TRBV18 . CASSPDSDYGYTF
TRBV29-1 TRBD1 CSAGGGRAGLNTEAFF
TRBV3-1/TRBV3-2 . CASSQARGGFEQYF
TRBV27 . CASSTTGLEQYF
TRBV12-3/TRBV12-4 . CASRSPGKETQYF
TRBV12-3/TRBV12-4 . CASRAPGRMGYTF
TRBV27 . CASSSGGWGRTEAFF
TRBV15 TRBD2 CATSRGASGGGADTQYF